This T cell receptor beta chain came from a study of T-cell memory formation after mild COVID-19. Trimming cost V 5 bases and J 0 bases; bases outside gene matches: 7. CDR3 length: 16 residues. Germline assignment: CDR1 MNHNY and CDR2 SVGAGI (reference sequence). MiXCR was run by TCRdb on the 5' RACE reads, yielding one entry per CDR3 protein. The table has 200,000 to 250,000 distinct CDR3 sequences, 7.5% to 10% seen once; the top ten hold 20% to 25%. Sample: PBMCs or a T cell subset sorted from them (not recorded which). This TCR was recovered from a young man who had mild COVID-19 (a few samples of this study predate the infection). Cell type and time point are not known. The V gene is TRBV6-6, the J gene TRBJ1-3, with TRBD1 matching over 7 bases. CDR3 amino acids: CASSAPGQISGNTIYF. As DNA, the CDR3 is TGTGCCAGCAGTGCCCCGGGACAGATCTCTGGAAACACCATATATTTT.